This T cell receptor (beta chain) was identified in a study of blood T cell repertoires in COVID-19. The ends were cut back, 7 bases at V and 9 bases at J, with 16 bases in the middle. CDR1 is SGDLS and CDR2 is YYNGEE in the germline V gene. CDR3 size: 13 residues. Sequencing used immunoSEQ multiplex PCR; TCRdb keeps in-frame clones, though not all of them. The sample lists some 260,000 clones, around 89% occurring once. This chain joins TRBV9 and TRBJ1-4; tentative D call: TRBD1 (5 bases). This TCR came from a woman aged 40 to 55 who had recovered from COVID-19. The specimen sequenced was peripheral blood. The CDR3 sequence: CASSPPQGKKLFF. As DNA, the CDR3 is TGTGCCAGCTCCCCTCCCCAGGGCAAAAAACTGTTTTTT.